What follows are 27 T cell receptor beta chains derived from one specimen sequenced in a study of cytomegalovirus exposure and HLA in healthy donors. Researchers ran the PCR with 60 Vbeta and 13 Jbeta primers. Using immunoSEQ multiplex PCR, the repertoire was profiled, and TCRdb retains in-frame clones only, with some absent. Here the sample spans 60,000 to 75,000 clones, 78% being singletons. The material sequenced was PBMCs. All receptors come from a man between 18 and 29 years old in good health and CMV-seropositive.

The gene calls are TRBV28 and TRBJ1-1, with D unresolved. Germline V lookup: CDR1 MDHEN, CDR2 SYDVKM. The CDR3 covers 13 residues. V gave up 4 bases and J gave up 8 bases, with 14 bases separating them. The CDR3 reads CASSSPGLYEAFF. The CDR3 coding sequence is TGTGCCAGCAGTTCCCCAGGTTTGTACGAAGCTTTCTTT.

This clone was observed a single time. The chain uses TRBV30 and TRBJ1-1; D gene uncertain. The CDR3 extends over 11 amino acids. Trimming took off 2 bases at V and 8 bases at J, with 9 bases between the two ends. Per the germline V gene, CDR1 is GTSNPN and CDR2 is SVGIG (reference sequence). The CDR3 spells CAWSREREAFF. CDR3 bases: TGTGCCTGGAGTCGGGAGAGAGAAGCTTTCTTT.

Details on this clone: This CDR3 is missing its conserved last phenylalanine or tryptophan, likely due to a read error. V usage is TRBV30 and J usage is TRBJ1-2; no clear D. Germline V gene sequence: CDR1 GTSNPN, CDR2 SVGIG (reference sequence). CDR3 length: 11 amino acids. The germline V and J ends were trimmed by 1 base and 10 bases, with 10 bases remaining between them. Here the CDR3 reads CAWSDGGDYTV. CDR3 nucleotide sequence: TGTGCCTGGAGTGACGGCGGGGACTACACCGTC.

This chain's CDR3 is CAWSAQGSTEAFF. The CDR3 region has the DNA TGTGCCTGGAGTGCGCAGGGGAGCACTGAAGCTTTCTTT. The chain links TRBV30 to TRBJ1-1; tentative D call: TRBD1 (6 bases). Germline lookup yields CDR1 GTSNPN and CDR2 SVGIG (reference sequence). CDR3 length equals 13 residues. V dropped 1 base and J dropped 4 bases, with 10 bases sitting between them.

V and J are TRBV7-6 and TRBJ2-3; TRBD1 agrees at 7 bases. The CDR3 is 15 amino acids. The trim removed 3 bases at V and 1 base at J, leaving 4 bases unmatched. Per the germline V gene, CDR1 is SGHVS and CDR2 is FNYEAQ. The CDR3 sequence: CASSFIGGGTDTQYF. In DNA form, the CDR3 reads TGTGCCAGCAGCTTCATAGGGGGCGGCACAGATACGCAGTATTTT. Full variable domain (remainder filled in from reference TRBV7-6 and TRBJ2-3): GAGVSQSPRYKVTKRGQDVALRCDPISGHVSLYWYRQALGQGPEFLTYFNYEAQQDKSGLPNDRFSAERPEGSISTLTIQRTEQRDSAMYRCASSFIGGGTDTQYFGPGTRLTVL.

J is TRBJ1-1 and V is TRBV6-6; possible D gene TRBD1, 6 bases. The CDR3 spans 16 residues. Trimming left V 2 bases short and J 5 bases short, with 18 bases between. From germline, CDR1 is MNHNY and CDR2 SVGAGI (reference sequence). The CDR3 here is CASSYGAGGARTEAFF. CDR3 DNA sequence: TGTGCCAGCAGTTACGGGGCGGGGGGGGCGAGAACTGAAGCTTTCTTT.

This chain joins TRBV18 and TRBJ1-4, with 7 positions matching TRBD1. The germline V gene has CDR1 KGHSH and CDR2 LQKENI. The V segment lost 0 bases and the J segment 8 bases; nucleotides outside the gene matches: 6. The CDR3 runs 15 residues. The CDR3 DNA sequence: TGTGCCAGCTCACCACCCGGGACAGATGGCGAAAAACTGTTTTTT. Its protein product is CASSPPGTDGEKLFF.

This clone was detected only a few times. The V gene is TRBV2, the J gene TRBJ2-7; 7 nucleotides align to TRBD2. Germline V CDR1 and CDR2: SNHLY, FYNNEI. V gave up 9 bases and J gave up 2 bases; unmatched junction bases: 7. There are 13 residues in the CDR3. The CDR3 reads CASHSGPPYEQYF. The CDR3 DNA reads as TGTGCCAGTCATAGCGGGCCCCCCTACGAGCAGTACTTC.

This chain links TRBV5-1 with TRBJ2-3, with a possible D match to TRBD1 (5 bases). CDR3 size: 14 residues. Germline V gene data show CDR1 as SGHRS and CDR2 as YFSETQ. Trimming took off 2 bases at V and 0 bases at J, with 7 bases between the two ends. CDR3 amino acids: CASSLRGSTDTQYF. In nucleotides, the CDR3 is TGCGCCAGCAGCTTAAGGGGCAGCACAGATACGCAGTATTTT.

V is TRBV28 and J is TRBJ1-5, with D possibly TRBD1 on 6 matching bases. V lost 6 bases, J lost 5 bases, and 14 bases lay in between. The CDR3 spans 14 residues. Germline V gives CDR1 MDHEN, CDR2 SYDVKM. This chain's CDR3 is CASRPTYRDQPQHF. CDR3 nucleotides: TGTGCCAGCAGGCCGACCTACAGGGATCAGCCCCAGCATTTT. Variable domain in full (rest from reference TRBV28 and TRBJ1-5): DVKVTQSSRYLVKRTGEKVFLECVQDMDHENMFWYRQDPGLGLRLIYFSYDVKMKEKGDIPEGYSVSREKKERFSLILESASTNQTSMYLCASRPTYRDQPQHFGDGTRLSIL.

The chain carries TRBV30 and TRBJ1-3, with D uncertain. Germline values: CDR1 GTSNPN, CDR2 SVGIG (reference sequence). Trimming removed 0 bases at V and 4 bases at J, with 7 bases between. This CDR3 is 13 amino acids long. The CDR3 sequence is CAWSVQIGNTIYF. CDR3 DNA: TGTGCCTGGAGTGTACAGATCGGAAACACCATATATTTT.

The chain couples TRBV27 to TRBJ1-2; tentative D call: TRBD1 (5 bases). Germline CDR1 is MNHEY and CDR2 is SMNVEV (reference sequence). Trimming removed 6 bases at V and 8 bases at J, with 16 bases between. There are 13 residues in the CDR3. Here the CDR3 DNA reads TGTGCCAGCAGCCCTGGTACGGGGGAAGGCTACACCTTC. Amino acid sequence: CASSPGTGEGYTF.

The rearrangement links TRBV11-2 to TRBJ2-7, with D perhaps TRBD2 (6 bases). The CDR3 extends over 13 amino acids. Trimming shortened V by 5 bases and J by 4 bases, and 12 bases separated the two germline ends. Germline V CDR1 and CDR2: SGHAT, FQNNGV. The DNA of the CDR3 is TGTGCCAGCAGCCCAGGGACTGTTTACGAGCAGTACTTC. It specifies CASSPGTVYEQYF.

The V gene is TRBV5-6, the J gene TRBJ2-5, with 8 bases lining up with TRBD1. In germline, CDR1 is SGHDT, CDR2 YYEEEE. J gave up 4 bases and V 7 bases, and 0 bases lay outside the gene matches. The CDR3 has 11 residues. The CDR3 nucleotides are TGTGCCAGCGACAGGGGAGAGACCCAGTACTTC. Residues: CASDRGETQYF.

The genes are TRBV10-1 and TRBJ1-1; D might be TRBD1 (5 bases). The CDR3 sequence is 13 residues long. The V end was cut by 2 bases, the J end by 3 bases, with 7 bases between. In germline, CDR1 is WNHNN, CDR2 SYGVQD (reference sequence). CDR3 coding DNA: TGCGCCAGCAGTGAGGGGGGGGACACTGAAGCTTTCTTT. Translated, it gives CASSEGGDTEAFF.

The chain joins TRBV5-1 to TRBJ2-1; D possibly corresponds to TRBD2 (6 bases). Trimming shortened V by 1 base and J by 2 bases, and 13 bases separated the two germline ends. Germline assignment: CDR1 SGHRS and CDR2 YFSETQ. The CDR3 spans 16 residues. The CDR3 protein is CASSLMGAGPYNEQFF. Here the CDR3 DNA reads TGCGCCAGCAGCTTGATGGGTGCGGGACCCTACAATGAGCAGTTCTTC.

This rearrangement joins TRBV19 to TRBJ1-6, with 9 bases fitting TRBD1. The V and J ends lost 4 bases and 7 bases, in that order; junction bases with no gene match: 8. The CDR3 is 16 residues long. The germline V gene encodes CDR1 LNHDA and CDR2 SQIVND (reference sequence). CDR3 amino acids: CASSNLQGAVNSPLHF. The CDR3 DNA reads TGTGCCAGTAGTAATCTACAGGGGGCTGTCAATTCACCCCTCCACTTT.

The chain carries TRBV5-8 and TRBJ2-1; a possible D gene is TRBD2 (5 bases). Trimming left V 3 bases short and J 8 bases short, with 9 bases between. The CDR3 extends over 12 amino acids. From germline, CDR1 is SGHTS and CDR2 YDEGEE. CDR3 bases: TGTGCCAGCAGCTGGGTCGGGGATGAGCAGTTCTTC. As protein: CASSWVGDEQFF.

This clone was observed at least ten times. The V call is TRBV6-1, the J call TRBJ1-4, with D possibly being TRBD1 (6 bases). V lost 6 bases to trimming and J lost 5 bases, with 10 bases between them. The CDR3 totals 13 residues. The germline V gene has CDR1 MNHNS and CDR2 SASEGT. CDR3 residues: CASSSGENEKLFF. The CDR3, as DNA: TGTGCCAGCAGCTCAGGGGAGAATGAAAAACTGTTTTTT.

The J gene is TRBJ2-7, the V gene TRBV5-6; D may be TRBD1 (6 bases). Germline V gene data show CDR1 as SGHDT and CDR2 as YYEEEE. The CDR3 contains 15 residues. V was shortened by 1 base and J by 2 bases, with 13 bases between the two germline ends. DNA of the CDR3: TGTGCCAGCAGCTTGCGGTCAGCAGGGGCCTACGAGCAGTACTTC. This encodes CASSLRSAGAYEQYF.

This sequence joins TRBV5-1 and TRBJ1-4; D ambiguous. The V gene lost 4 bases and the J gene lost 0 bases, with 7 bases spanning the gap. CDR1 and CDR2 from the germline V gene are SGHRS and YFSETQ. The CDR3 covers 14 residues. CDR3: CASSPLATNEKLFF. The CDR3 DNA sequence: TGCGCCAGCAGCCCCCTAGCAACTAATGAAAAACTGTTTTTT. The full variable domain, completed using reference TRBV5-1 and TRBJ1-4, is KAGVTQTPRYLIKTRGQQVTLSCSPISGHRSVSWYQQTPGQGLQFLFEYFSETQRNKGNFPGRFSGRQFSNSRSEMNVSTLELGDSALYLCASSPLATNEKLFFGSGTQLSVL.

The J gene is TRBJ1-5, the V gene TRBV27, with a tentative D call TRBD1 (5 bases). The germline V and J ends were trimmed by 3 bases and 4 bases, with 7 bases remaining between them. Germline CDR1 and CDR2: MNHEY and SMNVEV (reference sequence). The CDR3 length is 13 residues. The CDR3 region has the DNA TGTGCCAGCAGTTTCGACAGTAATCAGCCCCAGCATTTT. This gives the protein CASSFDSNQPQHF.

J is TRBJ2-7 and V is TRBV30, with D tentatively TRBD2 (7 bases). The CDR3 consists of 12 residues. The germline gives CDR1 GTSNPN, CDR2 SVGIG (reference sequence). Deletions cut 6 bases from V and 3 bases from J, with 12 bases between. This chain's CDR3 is CACTGGYYEQYF. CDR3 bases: TGTGCCTGTACGGGGGGCTACTACGAGCAGTACTTC.

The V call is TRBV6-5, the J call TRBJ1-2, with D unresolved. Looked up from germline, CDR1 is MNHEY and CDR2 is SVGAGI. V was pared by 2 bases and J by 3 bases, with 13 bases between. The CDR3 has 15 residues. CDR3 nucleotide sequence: TGTGCCAGCAGTTACAACGCGGATAAGTACTATGGCTACACCTTC. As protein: CASSYNADKYYGYTF.

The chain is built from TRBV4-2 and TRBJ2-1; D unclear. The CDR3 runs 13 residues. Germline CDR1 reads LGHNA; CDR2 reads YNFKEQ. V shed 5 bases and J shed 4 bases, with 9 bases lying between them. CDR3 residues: CASSRQEYNEQFF. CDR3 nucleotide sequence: TGTGCCAGCAGCAGGCAGGAATACAATGAGCAGTTCTTC.

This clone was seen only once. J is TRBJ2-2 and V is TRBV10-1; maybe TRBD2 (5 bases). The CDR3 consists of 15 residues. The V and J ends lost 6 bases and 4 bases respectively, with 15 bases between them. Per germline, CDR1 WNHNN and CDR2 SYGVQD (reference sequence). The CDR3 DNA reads TGCGCCAGCAGCCCCGCCGGGGAAGGCACCGGGGAGCTGTTTTTT. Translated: CASSPAGEGTGELFF.

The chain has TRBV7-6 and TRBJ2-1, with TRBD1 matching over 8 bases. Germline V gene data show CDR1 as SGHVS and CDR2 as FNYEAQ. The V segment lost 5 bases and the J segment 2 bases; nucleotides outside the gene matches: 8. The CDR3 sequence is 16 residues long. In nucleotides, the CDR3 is TGTGCCAGCAGCACGACAGGGGAAGGAACCTACAATGAGCAGTTCTTC. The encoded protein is CASSTTGEGTYNEQFF.